One sample yielded the 10 T cell receptor beta chains listed below, sequenced in a study of identical twins. TCRdb re-called the 5' RACE reads through MiXCR, storing one row per CDR3 protein. The data show approximately 500,000 distinct CDR3 sequences, roughly 26% seen once. These records were also assigned to another study, of T cells expressing NK-cell markers.

Specimen: CD4+ T cells sorted from blood. The source of these receptors is a woman in her late teens or twenties in good health.

The rearrangement links TRBV12-3 or TRBV12-4 to TRBJ2-3, with D unclear. Trimming took 5 bases from V and 2 from J, leaving 5 bases between them. CDR3 length: 12 residues. The CDR3 nucleotides read TGTGCCAGCAGTGAGAACACAGATACGCAGTATTTT. Protein sequence: CASSENTDTQYF.

This clonotype was seen a few times. The genes are TRBV12-5 and TRBJ1-5, with 12 bases identical to TRBD1. The germline V gene encodes CDR1 LGHNT and CDR2 FRNRAP. The V and J ends lost 6 bases and 3 bases, in that order; junction bases with no gene match: 6. The CDR3 covers 16 residues. As DNA, the CDR3 is TGTGCTAGTGGACGGGGACAGGGGGCGGTCAATCAGCCCCAGCATTTT. Protein: CASGRGQGAVNQPQHF.

The V gene is TRBV16, the J gene TRBJ2-4; 9 bases line up with TRBD1. This CDR3 contains 17 residues. J lost 0 bases, V lost 0 bases, and 3 bases had no gene match. CDR1 and CDR2 (germline): KGHSY, FQNENV. The CDR3 coding sequence is TGTGCCAGCAGCCAATCAGGACAGGGGCTAGCCAAAAACATTCAGTACTTC. Amino acid sequence: CASSQSGQGLAKNIQYF.

This clonotype was found a few times. The chain uses TRBV12-3 or TRBV12-4 and TRBJ1-5; D is unresolved. V was trimmed by 5 bases and J by 5 bases, leaving 13 bases between them. CDR3 size: 14 residues. In DNA form, the CDR3 reads TGTGCCAGCAGTAAATCGGACGGGTATCAGCCCCAGCATTTT. It yields the protein CASSKSDGYQPQHF.

The chain is built from TRBV28 and TRBJ2-5; D perhaps matches TRBD1 (8 bases). The V end was cut by 5 bases, the J end by 3 bases, with 19 bases between. Germline CDR1 is MDHEN and CDR2 is SYDVKM. The CDR3 totals 16 residues. The CDR3 nucleotides read TGTGCCAGCAGTGTCCCTCAGGGGGCGGGAGAAGAGACCCAGTACTTC. This encodes CASSVPQGAGEETQYF.

This clonotype was recorded a few times. The chain couples TRBV20-1 to TRBJ2-1; 8 bases fit TRBD1. V shed 5 bases, J shed 5 bases, and the junction held 11 bases outside the gene matches. From germline, CDR1 is DFQATT and CDR2 SNEGSKA (reference sequence). This CDR3 has 15 amino acids. In DNA, the CDR3 is TGCAGTGCTCTCCGGACAGGGTCTCATAACAATGAGCAGTTCTTC. As protein: CSALRTGSHNNEQFF.

This chain's CDR3 is CASSFQVIGQPQHF. CDR3 DNA sequence: TGTGCCAGCAGTTTTCAAGTCATTGGTCAGCCCCAGCATTTT. This sequence joins TRBV12-3 or TRBV12-4 and TRBJ1-5; D gene uncertain. Trimming took 3 bases from V and 6 from J, leaving 12 bases between them. CDR3 length: 14 residues.

The table lists this clonotype with a few counts. V and J are TRBV12-3 or TRBV12-4 and TRBJ2-5; the match to TRBD2 covers 8 bases. This CDR3 has 13 residues. V gave up 5 bases and J gave up 7 bases; unmatched junction bases: 6. CDR3 sequence (DNA): TGTGCCAGCAGTCTTTCGGGGGGGGCGACCCAGTACTTC. Translation gives CASSLSGGATQYF.

This clonotype has only a few counts. V is TRBV6-1 and J is TRBJ1-1, with D uncertain. CDR1 is MNHNS, CDR2 SASEGT, per germline. Trimming took off 6 bases at V and 1 base at J, with 9 bases between the two ends. The CDR3 totals 13 residues. CDR3 DNA: TGTGCCAGCAGGCCCCCTCAGAACACTGAAGCTTTCTTT. Translated: CASRPPQNTEAFF.

This chain connects TRBV24-1 to TRBJ2-1, with TRBD2 identical over 8 bases. CDR1 is KGHDR and CDR2 is SFDVKD in the germline V gene. This CDR3 is built from 15 residues. J was trimmed by 5 bases and V by 3 bases; bases with no gene match: 5. This CDR3 reads CATSDPGLGDNEQFF. CDR3 nucleotide sequence: TGTGCCACCAGTGATCCGGGACTAGGGGACAATGAGCAGTTCTTC.